The 5 T cell receptor beta chains reported below all come from one sample, sequenced in a study of a mutant IDH1 vaccine in newly diagnosed glioma. Time point denoted: baseline, week 1 (first vaccination visit). The treatment denotes: pre-vaccination baseline after standard-of-care therapy. Repertoires were generated with immunoSEQ multiplex PCR, while TCRdb's copy carries only in-frame clones and drops some. The sample shows 65,000 to 70,000 clones, around 85% of them seen only once. The material was PBMCs, obtained from a glioma patient treated with radiotherapy, temozolomide or both. These TCRs come from a man aged 25 to 40 with glioma.

This clone has a single count. The gene calls are TRBV5-5 and TRBJ1-1; 11 positions match TRBD1. Germline V gives CDR1 SGHKS, CDR2 YYEKEE (reference sequence). V lost 4 bases, J lost 4 bases, and 6 bases stayed unmatched. The CDR3 is 15 amino acids. The CDR3 nucleotides are TGTGCCAGCAGCGCCACCGGGACAGGGGGCACTGAAGCTTTCTTT. It specifies CASSATGTGGTEAFF.

This clone was observed a single time. The CDR3 loop is CASSLQGASNQPQHF. The CDR3 nucleotides read TGTGCCAGCAGCTTACAGGGGGCGAGCAATCAGCCCCAGCATTTT. The chain carries TRBV7-8 and TRBJ1-5; 8 bases agree with TRBD1. This CDR3 contains 15 residues. With V trimmed by 2 bases and J by 1 base, 1 base remained unmatched. CDR1 SGHVS and CDR2 FQNEAQ come from the germline V gene.

This clone was recorded only once. V is TRBV5-1 and J is TRBJ2-1; D gene uncertain. Germline assignment: CDR1 SGHRS and CDR2 YFSETQ. The CDR3 consists of 14 residues. Deletions cut 2 bases from V and 0 bases from J, with 6 bases between. The CDR3 sequence: CASSFKGSYNEQFF. The CDR3 nucleotides are TGCGCCAGCAGCTTCAAGGGCTCCTACAATGAGCAGTTCTTC.

The rearrangement links TRBV6-5 to TRBJ1-1; D is undetermined. The V gene lost 0 bases and the J gene lost 0 bases, with 11 bases spanning the gap. Germline V gene data show CDR1 as MNHEY and CDR2 as SVGAGI. The CDR3 consists of 16 residues. CDR3 coding DNA: TGTGCCAGCAGTTACTCGCACAGCCCGGTGAACACTGAAGCTTTCTTT. Translated, it gives CASSYSHSPVNTEAFF.

The chain joins TRBV9 to TRBJ1-1; D not certain. Deletions cut 3 bases from V and 0 bases from J, with 12 bases between. Germline V CDR1 and CDR2: SGDLS, YYNGEE. This CDR3 has 15 amino acids. DNA for the CDR3: TGTGCCAGCAGCGAGGCCATCGGTTTGAACACTGAAGCTTTCTTT. It yields the protein CASSEAIGLNTEAFF.